These 21 T cell receptor beta chains were sequenced from one sample in a study of spatial heterogeneity in lung cancer. TCRdb reprocessed the 5' RACE reads with MiXCR, giving one entry per CDR3 protein. This table has approximately 49,000 distinct CDR3 sequences, about 5.8% appearing once. As for time point: sample taken at primary tumor resection. The source was PBMCs, collected at surgery. The receptors were gathered from a male donor with early-stage non-small cell lung cancer.

In its sample, this clonotype was seen many times. V gene TRBV12-3 or TRBV12-4 combines with J gene TRBJ2-1; 10 nucleotides line up with TRBD1. The CDR3 is made up of 16 amino acids. The V gene end was trimmed by 3 bases and the J gene end by 0 bases; junction bases not matched to a gene: 2. The CDR3 sequence: CASSFRDRGSYNEQFF. The CDR3 coding sequence is TGTGCCAGCAGTTTCCGGGACAGGGGCTCCTACAATGAGCAGTTCTTC.

This clonotype occurred many times. The genes are TRBV15 and TRBJ2-7; D gene unclear. Trimming left V 1 base short and J 0 bases short, with 7 bases between. Germline V gene data show CDR1 as LNHNV and CDR2 as YYDKDF (reference sequence). The length of the CDR3 is 14 residues. DNA for the CDR3: TGTGCCACCAGCAGAGCCGGCTCCTCCTACGAGCAGTACTTC. Protein: CATSRAGSSYEQYF.

The chain joins TRBV29-1 to TRBJ2-3; D not resolved. CDR1 and CDR2 (germline): SQVTM, ANQGSEA. This CDR3 is built from 14 residues. Trimming shortened V by 2 bases and J by 6 bases, and 15 bases separated the two germline ends. The DNA of the CDR3 is TGCAGCGTTGAATTTAGCAGGAGTCCTGATACGCAGTATTTT. As protein: CSVEFSRSPDTQYF.

This clonotype was found many times. The rearrangement links TRBV5-1 to TRBJ2-2; 8 bases are a match to TRBD1. Germline CDR1 SGHRS, CDR2 YFSETQ. The CDR3 totals 15 residues. Trimming cost V 4 bases and J 3 bases; bases outside gene matches: 5. This chain's CDR3 is CASSKETGDTGELFF. Here the CDR3 DNA reads TGCGCCAGCAGCAAGGAGACAGGGGACACCGGGGAGCTGTTTTTT.

This clonotype was detected ten times or more. CDR3 bases: TGCGCCAGCAACGGAGGGGGTTTTTCTAGCACAGATACGCAGTATTTT. Translation: CASNGGGFSSTDTQYF. This chain connects TRBV5-1 to TRBJ2-3, with D perhaps being TRBD1 or TRBD2 (6 bases each). Per the germline V gene, CDR1 is SGHRS and CDR2 is YFSETQ. The CDR3 is 16 amino acids. V was pared by 6 bases and J by 0 bases, with 17 bases between.

This clonotype was seen at least ten times. This sequence joins TRBV28 and TRBJ2-2; no firm D call. The CDR3 runs 13 residues. From germline, CDR1 is MDHEN and CDR2 SYDVKM. Trimming stripped 6 bases from V and 5 bases from J, with 10 bases between. The CDR3 nucleotides are TGTGCCAGCAGAACGCAGATTACCGGGGAGCTGTTTTTT. Encoded protein: CASRTQITGELFF. Looking up the rest from reference TRBV28 and TRBJ2-2 gives the full variable domain: DVKVTQSSRYLVKRTGEKVFLECVQDMDHENMFWYRQDPGLGLRLIYFSYDVKMKEKGDIPEGYSVSREKKERFSLILESASTNQTSMYLCASRTQITGELFFGEGSRLTVL.

Ten or more counts support this clonotype. The genes are TRBV11-1 and TRBJ2-1, with 15 nucleotides matching TRBD2. This CDR3 is built from 17 residues. The J segment lost 4 bases and the V segment lost 3 bases, leaving 4 bases of the junction unmatched. Germline V lookup: CDR1 SGHAT, CDR2 FQDESV (reference sequence). The CDR3 here is CASSLGLAGGSYNEQFF. The CDR3 DNA reads TGTGCCAGCAGCTTGGGACTAGCGGGAGGATCGTACAATGAGCAGTTCTTC.

This chain links TRBV6-2 or TRBV6-3 with TRBJ2-2; D remains ambiguous. The CDR3 sequence is 15 residues long. Germline CDR1 MNHEY, CDR2 SVGEGT. Trimming stripped 4 bases from V and 3 bases from J, with 12 bases between. The CDR3 loop is CASSWATYYTGELFF. CDR3 in DNA: TGTGCCAGCAGTTGGGCGACTTATTACACCGGGGAGCTGTTTTTT.

This clonotype has a count of ten or more. The chain employs TRBV6-2 or TRBV6-3 and TRBJ2-1, with D perhaps matching TRBD2 (6 bases). With 2 bases removed from V and 7 bases from J, the gap between germline ends came to 15 bases. Germline V gene lookup returns CDR1 MNHEY and CDR2 SVGEGT. The CDR3 consists of 15 residues. The CDR3 coding sequence is TGTGCCAGCAGTTACGGGGGGAGGACAAGAAATGAGCAGTTCTTC. Protein sequence: CASSYGGRTRNEQFF.

This clonotype was seen at least ten times. The CDR3 loop reads CASSLEGLAGVNNEQFF. The CDR3, as DNA: TGTGCCAGCAGCTTAGAGGGACTAGCGGGAGTGAACAATGAGCAGTTCTTC. V and J are TRBV11-1 and TRBJ2-1; 14 bases map to TRBD2. V was pared by 1 base and J by 5 bases, with 4 bases of the junction left unmatched. CDR1 and CDR2 from the germline V gene are SGHAT and FQDESV (reference sequence). The CDR3 length is 17 residues.

This clonotype was counted ten times or more. The chain uses TRBV4-1 and TRBJ2-5, with D perhaps TRBD1 (5 bases). The CDR3 covers 18 residues. Germline CDR1 reads MGHRA; CDR2 reads YSYEKL. The germline V and J ends were trimmed by 1 base and 2 bases, with 20 bases remaining between them. The CDR3 sequence: CASSQVGRVGSGQETQYF. For the CDR3, the DNA is TGCGCCAGCAGCCAAGTGGGCCGGGTCGGGTCAGGGCAAGAGACCCAGTACTTC.

V gene TRBV10-1 combines with J gene TRBJ2-1; 8 positions agree with TRBD1. The V and J ends lost 6 bases and 7 bases, in that order; junction bases with no gene match: 5. The CDR3 consists of 13 residues. The germline CDR1 and CDR2 sequences are WNHNN and SYGVQD (reference sequence). CDR3 loop: CASRDRDPNEQFF. The CDR3 DNA follows: TGCGCCAGCAGGGACAGGGACCCTAATGAGCAGTTCTTC.

This clonotype was seen ten or more times. This chain links TRBV20-1 with TRBJ1-5; D perhaps matches TRBD1 (6 bases). The CDR3 runs 17 residues. Trimming pared 0 bases from V and 0 bases from J, leaving 15 bases between. Germline values: CDR1 DFQATT, CDR2 SNEGSKA (reference sequence). CDR3 DNA: TGCAGTGCTAGAGATCTTGGGGGCGTTTATAGCAATCAGCCCCAGCATTTT. It specifies CSARDLGGVYSNQPQHF.

This clonotype appeared once. This chain joins TRBV7-9 and TRBJ2-7; D tentatively fits TRBD1 or TRBD2 (5 bases each). Per germline, CDR1 SEHNR and CDR2 FQNEAQ (reference sequence). Trimming pared 8 bases from V and 0 bases from J, leaving 11 bases between. CDR3 length: 13 amino acids. The CDR3 loop reads CASEGTASYEQYF. As DNA, the CDR3 is TGTGCCAGCGAAGGGACGGCCTCCTACGAGCAGTACTTC. The full variable domain, completed using reference TRBV7-9 and TRBJ2-7, is DTGVSQNPRHKITKRGQNVTFRCDPISEHNRLYWYRQTLGQGPEFLTYFQNEAQLEKSRLLSDRFSAERPKGSFSTLEIQRTEQGDSAMYLCASEGTASYEQYFGPGTRLTVT.

Ten or more counts support this clonotype. The DNA for the CDR3 is TGCGCCAGCAGCTTGCGACTAGCGGGATCCGAGCAGTACTTC. It translates to CASSLRLAGSEQYF. V usage is TRBV5-1 and J usage is TRBJ2-7; TRBD2 matches 11 bases. V trimming: 1 base; J trimming: 6 bases; junction bases outside the gene matches: 3. The CDR3 loop spans 14 amino acids. Looked up from germline, CDR1 is SGHRS and CDR2 is YFSETQ.

This clonotype was picked up many times. The V and J genes are TRBV24-1 and TRBJ2-3; 8 bases align to TRBD2. J was trimmed by 2 bases and V by 4 bases; bases with no gene match: 4. Germline CDR1 KGHDR, CDR2 SFDVKD. CDR3 length: 15 amino acids. In nucleotides, the CDR3 is TGTGCCACCAGTGAAGGCGGGGGGCCCACAGATACGCAGTATTTT. As protein: CATSEGGGPTDTQYF.

This clonotype was seen repeatedly, ten times or more. The chain is built from TRBV6-1 and TRBJ2-7, with 11 bases lining up with TRBD2. Germline CDR1 MNHNS, CDR2 SASEGT. This CDR3 is built from 16 residues. V lost 5 bases to trimming and J lost 3 bases; unmatched junction nucleotides: 9. For the CDR3, the DNA is TGTGCCAGCAGTCCCCTGACTAGCGGGACTCGCTACGAGCAGTACTTC. This codes for CASSPLTSGTRYEQYF.

This clonotype was observed at least ten times. The J gene is TRBJ1-2, the V gene TRBV28; 7 nucleotides match TRBD1. The CDR3 has 13 amino acids. Germline CDR1 reads MDHEN; CDR2 reads SYDVKM. V gave up 6 bases and J gave up 2 bases; unmatched junction bases: 3. The DNA for the CDR3 is TGTGCCAGCAGACCGACAGGGAACTATGGCTACACCTTC. This gives the protein CASRPTGNYGYTF.

This clonotype showed up many times. The chain has TRBV5-1 and TRBJ1-1; a possible D gene is TRBD1 (5 bases). The V gene lost 2 bases and the J gene lost 4 bases, with 18 bases spanning the gap. The CDR3 sequence is 16 residues long. Germline values: CDR1 SGHRS, CDR2 YFSETQ. This CDR3 reads CASSFRSDAGRTEAFF. The CDR3 DNA is TGCGCCAGCAGCTTTAGGTCGGACGCAGGGCGCACTGAAGCTTTCTTT.

The sample holds many counts of this clonotype. This rearrangement joins TRBV20-1 to TRBJ2-7, with 7 nucleotides matching TRBD1. The CDR3 has 14 amino acids. From germline, CDR1 is DFQATT and CDR2 SNEGSKA (reference sequence). V lost 1 base and J lost 3; bases outside the gene matches: 6. The CDR3 loop reads CSARGFGTDYEQYF. The CDR3, as DNA: TGCAGTGCTAGAGGATTCGGGACAGACTACGAGCAGTACTTC.

Ten or more counts support this clonotype. The chain is built from TRBV20-1 and TRBJ1-1; no clear D. There are 12 residues in the CDR3. The V gene's germline CDR1 is DFQATT and CDR2 SNEGSKA (reference sequence). Trimming removed 5 bases at V and 10 bases at J, with 17 bases between. The CDR3 loop is CSASRSSYGAFF. As DNA, the CDR3 is TGCAGTGCTTCCCGATCTTCGTACGGAGCTTTCTTT.